What follows is one T cell receptor (beta chain) and its context. PCRs each included synthetic TCR analog templates spiked in. Repertoires were generated with immunoSEQ multiplex PCR, while TCRdb's copy carries only in-frame clones and drops some. This sample has around 45,000 clones, with 85% to 90% found just once. V lost 0 bases and J lost 1, with 9 bases in between. The CDR3 has 15 residues. Germline lookup yields CDR1 KGHSH and CDR2 LQKENI. The entry originates in a study of PD-L1 blockade in urothelial cancer. Study-wide context: Blood was subjected to analysis at 3 weeks (second dose) and 6 weeks following treatment start. Blood-derived samples held a median roughly 140,000 T cells.

Peripheral blood mononuclear cells were collected from every patient before and during treatment, yielding between 1 and 8 samples per patient. The V call is TRBV18, the J call TRBJ1-1, with no clear D. This receptor was taken from a woman in her fifties or sixties with urothelial cancer. The sample was PBMCs, taken around atezolizumab (anti-PD-L1) treatment. The CDR3 here is CASSPPRITNTEAFF. The CDR3 coding sequence is TGTGCCAGCTCACCACCGAGGATAACGAACACTGAAGCTTTCTTT.